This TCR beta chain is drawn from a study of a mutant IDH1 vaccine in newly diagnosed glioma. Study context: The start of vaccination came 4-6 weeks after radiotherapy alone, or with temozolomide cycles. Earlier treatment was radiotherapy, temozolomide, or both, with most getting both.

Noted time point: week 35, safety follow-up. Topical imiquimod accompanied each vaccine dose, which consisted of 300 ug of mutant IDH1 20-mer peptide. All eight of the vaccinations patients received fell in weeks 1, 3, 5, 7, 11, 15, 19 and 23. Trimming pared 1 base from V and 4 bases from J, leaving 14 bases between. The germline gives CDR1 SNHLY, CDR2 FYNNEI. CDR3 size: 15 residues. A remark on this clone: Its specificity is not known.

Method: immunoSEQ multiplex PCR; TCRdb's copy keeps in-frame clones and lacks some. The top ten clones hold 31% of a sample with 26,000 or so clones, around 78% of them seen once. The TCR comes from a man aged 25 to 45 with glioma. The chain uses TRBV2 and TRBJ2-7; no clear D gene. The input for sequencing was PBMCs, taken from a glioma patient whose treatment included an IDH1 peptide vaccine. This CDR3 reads CASSEERRAFYEQYF. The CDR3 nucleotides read TGTGCCAGCAGTGAAGAACGGAGAGCATTTTACGAGCAGTACTTC.